This T cell receptor beta chain was identified in a study of CD8+CD57+ T cells in acquired aplastic anemia. In this sample, this clonotype turned up many times. Genomic DNA constituted the template upon which TCR beta VDJ and CDR3 profiling was performed. TCRdb reprocessed the reads via MiXCR and lists one record per CDR3 protein. The table has around 200,000 distinct CDR3 sequences, over 40% seen once; the top ten hold more than 1.5%. Germline CDR1 is MGHRA and CDR2 is YSYEKL. This CDR3 is 14 amino acids long. The V gene lost 3 bases and the J gene lost 6 bases, with 12 bases spanning the gap. The patients chosen for sequencing had shown expansion of CD8+CD57+ cells (detected by flow cytometry).

The chain combines TRBV4-1 with TRBJ1-3, with D tentatively TRBD1 (5 bases). The receptor was isolated from a human donor with aplastic anemia. Sequencing input: sorted CD4+, CD8+, or CD8+CD57+ T cells (not recorded which) from PBMCs. The CDR3 is CASSQRTSLNTIYF. The CDR3 DNA reads as TGCGCCAGCAGCCAGAGGACAAGTTTAAACACCATATATTTT.